The present entry profiles one TCR beta chain with its context. Its specificity is not known. This entry is derived from a study of OX40 agonist ivuxolimab in advanced cancers. Study outcomes and limitations: At doses 0.1 to 3.0 mg/kg, CD4+ and CD8+ clones expanded. Researchers did not establish what antigens the expanded peripheral T cells target.

Generated by immunoSEQ multiplex PCR, the TCRdb table keeps only in-frame clones and is missing some. The sample lists about 20,000 clones, 83% seen once, with approximately 21% in the top ten. The source is an adult with an advanced solid tumor such as melanoma, head and neck, liver or kidney cancer. The sequencing used CD4+ or CD8+ T cells sorted from blood, collected in a trial of the OX40 agonist ivuxolimab.

CDR3 amino acids: CASSLAQTTNTEAFF. CDR3 bases: TGTGCCAGCAGCTTAGCGCAGACCACGAACACTGAAGCTTTCTTT. The gene calls are TRBV7-9 and TRBJ1-1; D ambiguous. In germline, CDR1 is SEHNR, CDR2 FQNEAQ (reference sequence). V lost 0 bases, J lost 1 base, and 9 bases lay in between. The CDR3 spans 15 residues. The complete variable domain, with remaining parts taken from reference TRBV7-9 and TRBJ1-1, reads DTGVSQNPRHKITKRGQNVTFRCDPISEHNRLYWYRQTLGQGPEFLTYFQNEAQLEKSRLLSDRFSAERPKGSFSTLEIQRTEQGDSAMYLCASSLAQTTNTEAFFGQGTRLTVV.